One T cell receptor beta chain is described in this entry. Its antigen is unknown. Base quality data are lacking; no much larger clone is found one base away. The CDR3 regions of human TCRbeta chains were analyzed by immunosequencing. The paper's data handling went like this. TCRs in the repertoires were compared against a reference library of SARS-CoV-2-specific TCRs that had been generated with the MIRA antigen-specificity platform. Breadth was defined as the fraction of unique TCRs that were SARS-CoV-2-associated. Depth was defined as the fraction of total T cells that were SARS-CoV-2-associated. Using the MIRA data, every spike-specific TCR was mapped to the spike region that the TCR reacted to and assigned to either a CD4 or a CD8 class. Log10-transformed breadth and depth values were compared by one-way ANOVA with Sidak's multiple comparisons tests. In TCRdb, the immuneACCESS table is reduced to in-frame sequences with V and J assigned. These tables do not hold every clone; where another copy was compared, an unresolved V gene accounts for under half, and the others remain unexplained. The V and J calls and clone size come from that table; D and trimming were worked out from the DNA. Across this sample there are 120,000 to 150,000 clones, with roughly 93% seen only once. Clones ranked in the top ten supply 1.9% of the sample.

The meaning of the sample's time point label: about 28 days (+/-7) after the second vaccine dose. AZD1222 recipients with second doses at about 4 weeks or about 12 weeks were pooled, because spike-specific TCR depth and breadth did not differ between schedules. Samples from vaccinated people were obtained from the UK trials COV001 and COV002, which included a single-blind randomized controlled phase 2/3 trial of AZD1222 (ChAdOx1 nCoV-19) in healthy adults. For TCRbeta chain sequencing, PBMC samples were collected from trial participants at day 0 and at day 28 after the second dose. According to the germline V gene (reference sequence), CDR1 reads SEHNR and CDR2 reads FQNEAQ. Reading from cysteine to phenylalanine, the CDR3 counts 15 amino acids. Solely the CDR3 DNA is kept, with 45 bases framed from the first base. V and J are trimmed by 1 base and 6 bases, and the gene matches miss 6 bases of the junction.

This sample was included in a study of T cell responses to AZD1222 COVID-19 vaccine (dated by TCRdb to the early 2020s). Concerning the study at large: TCR sequencing was performed for about 250 trial participants, of whom around 210 were given two doses of AZD1222 and around 26 were given two doses of MenACWY control vaccine. Trial participants were enrolled into age subgroups of 18-55, 56-69 and 70-plus years, which contained about 150, 28 and 57 TCR-sequenced participants, respectively. On the study overall, not on this receptor specifically: Only five to seven AZD1222 recipients were SARS-CoV-2 seropositive at baseline, limiting conclusions about previously exposed vaccinees. Because no day 14 peak-response samples were available, repertoires were characterized only after the peak T cell response. A significant rise in spike-specific TCR breadth and depth was observed after two AZD1222 doses relative to day 0 and relative to MenACWY recipients. CD4 TCRs associated with the vaccine covered the entire spike protein, and the dominant responses were in regions 160-218 and 743-854. Reportedly, almost half of the unique spike-specific TCRs recognized epitopes lying outside the regions that are mutated in the B.1.351 and B.1.1.7 variants. Participants were mostly white British, with more females than males. The authors suggested clonal diversity may have been underestimated. The 56-69-year group was small, and its depth increase did not reach significance, likely because of low power.

The sequencing used peripheral blood, collected 28 days after the second AZD1222 dose. The source is an adult who received the AZD1222 COVID-19 vaccine. The chain is made from TRBV7-9 and TRBJ1-2; the junction holds 9 bases that match TRBD1. The encoded CDR3 is CASSLGDRVADGYTF. The DNA reads TGTGCCAGCAGCTTAGGGGACAGGGTCGCCGATGGCTACACCTTC.